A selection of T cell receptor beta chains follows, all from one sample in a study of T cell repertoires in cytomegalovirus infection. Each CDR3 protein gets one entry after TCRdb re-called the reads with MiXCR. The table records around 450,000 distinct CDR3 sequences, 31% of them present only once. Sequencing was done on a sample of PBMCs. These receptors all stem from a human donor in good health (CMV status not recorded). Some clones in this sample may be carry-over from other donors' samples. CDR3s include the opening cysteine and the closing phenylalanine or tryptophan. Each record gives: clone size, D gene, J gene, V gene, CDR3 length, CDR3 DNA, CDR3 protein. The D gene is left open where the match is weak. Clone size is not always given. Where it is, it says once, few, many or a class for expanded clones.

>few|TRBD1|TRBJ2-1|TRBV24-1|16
TGTGCCACCAGTGATCCCGGGACAGGGGGCTACAATGAGCAGTTCTTC
CATSDPGTGGYNEQFF
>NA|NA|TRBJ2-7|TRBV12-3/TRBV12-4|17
TGTGCCAGCAGTTTATTAGGGACCCGTGGGGGAGCCTACGAGCAGTACTTC
CASSLLGTRGGAYEQYF
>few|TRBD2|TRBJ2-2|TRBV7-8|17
TGTGCCAGCAGCTTTGGTCTAGCGGGGTCGAACACCGGGGAGCTGTTTTTT
CASSFGLAGSNTGELFF
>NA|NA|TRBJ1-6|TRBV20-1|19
TGCAGTGCTAGGGCATCACAGGGACCAAGAGAGCCGCTTCCTCGACCCCTCCACTTT
CSARASQGPREPLPRPLHF
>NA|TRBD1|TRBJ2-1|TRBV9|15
TGTGCCAGCAGCGCAGGACAGGGGGATTACAATGAGCAGTTCTTC
CASSAGQGDYNEQFF
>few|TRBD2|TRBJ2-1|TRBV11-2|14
TGTGCCAGCAGCTCGGTAGCGGGGGTAAGAGAGCAGTTCTTC
CASSSVAGVREQFF
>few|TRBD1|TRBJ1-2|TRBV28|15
TGTGCCAGCAGGACCCCGGGACAGGGGGCGCAAGGCTACACCTTC
CASRTPGQGAQGYTF
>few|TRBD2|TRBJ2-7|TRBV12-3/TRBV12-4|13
TGTGCCAGCAGTTTGTCCAGCGGGGATGAGCAGTACTTC
CASSLSSGDEQYF
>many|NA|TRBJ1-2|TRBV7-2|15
TGTGCCAGCAGCTTCACCAGACCCCAGGTTTATGGCTACACCTTC
CASSFTRPQVYGYTF
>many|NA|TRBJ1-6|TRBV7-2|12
TGTGCCAGCAGCCCTTACAGTTCACCCCTCCACTTT
CASSPYSSPLHF
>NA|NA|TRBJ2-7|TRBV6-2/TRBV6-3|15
TGTGCCAGCTTAGCACAAGGTGAACCGAACTACGAGCAGTACTTC
CASLAQGEPNYEQYF
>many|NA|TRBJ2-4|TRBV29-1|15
TGCAGCGTTGTAGGGACGGCTCTAGCCAAAAACATTCAGTACTTC
CSVVGTALAKNIQYF